Listed below are T cell receptor beta chains from one sample, sequenced in a study of cytomegalovirus exposure and HLA in healthy donors. Measured with immunoSEQ multiplex PCR; TCRdb has only the in-frame clones, and not every one. The sample shows 85,000 to 120,000 clones, roughly 76% of them seen only once. The source material was PBMCs. The receptors come from a woman aged 45 to 65 in good health and CMV-seropositive. Each CDR3 is given with its conserved first and last residue. The order of the fields is J gene, D gene, clone size, V gene, CDR3 DNA, CDR3 protein. D genes are given only for firm matches. Rows give clone size only sometimes, using once, few, many, or a class for an expanded clone.

TRBJ2-7 - - TRBV4-3 TGCGCCAGCAGCCAAGTGGACAGTTTCCACGAGCAGTACTTC CASSQVDSFHEQYF
TRBJ1-2 - - TRBV27 TGTGCCAGCAGTTTCCCAGGCTATGGCTACACCTTC CASSFPGYGYTF
TRBJ1-1 - - TRBV18 TGTGCCAGCTCACCAATGGCAGTCATGAACACTGAAGCTTTCTTT CASSPMAVMNTEAFF
TRBJ1-4 TRBD1 few TRBV19 TGTGCCACCAAGACAGGGTCGAACGAAAAACTGTTTTTT CATKTGSNEKLFF
TRBJ1-2 - - TRBV28 TGTGCCAGCAGTCCGACTCTCCACTATGGCTACACCTTC CASSPTLHYGYTF
TRBJ1-2 - - TRBV21-1 TGTGCCAGCAGCGACTGCGAACACAGGGGGCGTAGGGATCACTATGGCTACACCTTC CASSDCEHRGRRDHYGYTF
TRBJ2-7 TRBD1 - TRBV5-4 TGTGCCAGCAGCTTGGGGGGACAGGGGAGGCTCGAGCAGTACTTC CASSLGGQGRLEQYF
TRBJ1-1 - - TRBV5-1 TGCGCCAGCAGCATATCCGGGACTTTTAACACTGAAGCTTTCTTT CASSISGTFNTEAFF
TRBJ1-1 - - TRBV5-1 TGCGCCAGCAGCCCCAACGGGGATGACACTGAAGCTTTCTTT CASSPNGDDTEAFF
TRBJ1-4 TRBD1 few TRBV7-9 TGTGCCAGCAGCCCCCCTGGCAGGGGGAGTGAAAAACTGTTTTTT CASSPPGRGSEKLFF
TRBJ1-2 TRBD1 few TRBV7-9 TGTGCCAGCAGCAACAGGGGCGACTCCTTCTATGGCTACACCTTC CASSNRGDSFYGYTF
TRBJ1-1 - - TRBV19 TGTGCCAGTAGGAACCGGGGGGGGCCGATGAACACTGAAGCTTTCTTT CASRNRGGPMNTEAFF
TRBJ1-5 - - TRBV7-9 TGTTCCAGCAGCTTAGGATCAGGGATTAGCAATCAGCCCCAGCATTTT CSSSLGSGISNQPQHF
TRBJ2-7 TRBD1 - TRBV28 TGTGCCAGCAGTTTATCCGGGACAGGGTCCTACGAGCAGTACTTC CASSLSGTGSYEQYF
TRBJ1-2 TRBD1 - TRBV6-5 TGTGCCAGCAGTCTTTACAGGGGTAACTATGGCTACACCTTC CASSLYRGNYGYTF
TRBJ2-5 - few TRBV7-2 TGTGCCAGCAGCTTGACTAGGGAGACCCAGTACTTC CASSLTRETQYF
TRBJ1-6 TRBD1 - TRBV18 TGTGCCAGCTCACCCGACAGGGCCGGGAATTCACCCCTCCACTTT CASSPDRAGNSPLHF
TRBJ2-1 - - TRBV6-6 TGTGCCAGCAGTCCCCCCCTGGTGAGAGAGCAGTTCTTC CASSPPLVREQFF
TRBJ1-5 TRBD1 - TRBV5-6 TGTGCCAGCAGCTTGACAGGGGGCATCAATCAGCCCCAGCATTTT CASSLTGGINQPQHF
TRBJ2-7 - once TRBV11-2 TGTGCCAGCAGCTCTTACAGGGTTTCCTACGAGCAGTACTTC CASSSYRVSYEQYF
TRBJ2-7 TRBD1 - TRBV4-2 TGTGCCAGCAGCTCCGATCGGGGACAGGGACCCGACGAGCAGTACTTC CASSSDRGQGPDEQYF
TRBJ1-1 TRBD1 - TRBV27 TGTGCCAGCAGCAGTGGACAGGGTGGAAGGTACACTGAAGCTTTCTTT CASSSGQGGRYTEAFF
TRBJ2-4 - - TRBV19 TGTGCCAGTAGTACCCCCCCAGGGACCAAAAACATTCAGTACTTC CASSTPPGTKNIQYF
TRBJ1-1 - once TRBV7-8 TGTGCCAGCAGGCAACAGGGTGGGGTCCTATGGAACACTGAAGCTTTCTTT CASRQQGGVLWNTEAFF
TRBJ2-5 - - TRBV5-4 TGTGCCAGCAGCTTGGCAGGAAGCCAAGAGACCCAGTACTTC CASSLAGSQETQYF
TRBJ2-5 TRBD1 - TRBV14 TGTGCCAGCAGTCCCGGGACAGGGGTTCAGGTGACCCAGTACTTC CASSPGTGVQVTQYF
TRBJ1-4 TRBD1 - TRBV14 TGTGCCAGCAGCTACGGGACAGGCCATAATGAAAAACTGTTTTTT CASSYGTGHNEKLFF
TRBJ1-3 TRBD1 - TRBV30 TGTGCCTGGAGTGTCGGACAGGGGATCTCTGGAAACACCATATATTTT CAWSVGQGISGNTIYF
TRBJ2-1 - - TRBV18 TGTGCCAGCTCACCCTCCGGGGGCAATGAGCAGTTCTTC CASSPSGGNEQFF
TRBJ2-1 TRBD2 once TRBV6-5 TGTGCCAGCAGTTACTTTTTACTAGCGGATTACAATGAGCAGTTCTTC CASSYFLLADYNEQFF
TRBJ2-3 - - TRBV27 TGTGCCAGCAGTTTACCTCGAACAGGGTCCACGCAGTATTTT CASSLPRTGSTQYF
TRBJ1-1 TRBD1 - TRBV5-1 TGCGCCAGCAGCTTCCAGGGGGCGAACACTGAAGCTTTCTTT CASSFQGANTEAFF
TRBJ2-1 TRBD2 - TRBV18 TGTGCCAGCTCACCTAGCGGGGGGGCCGGGAGCTCCTACAATGAGCAGTTCTTC CASSPSGGAGSSYNEQFF
TRBJ1-1 TRBD1 - TRBV7-3 TGTGCCAGCAGCTTAAGGCAGGGGGGCACTGAAGCTTTCTTT CASSLRQGGTEAFF
TRBJ2-5 TRBD1 - TRBV7-3 TGTGCCAGCAGCTTGGACTCCGGACAGGGGGAAGAGACCCAGTACTTC CASSLDSGQGEETQYF
TRBJ2-3 TRBD1 - TRBV25-1 TGTGCCAGCAGTGAGAGACAGGGGGTCAGCACAGATACGCAGTATTTT CASSERQGVSTDTQYF
TRBJ2-1 TRBD2 - TRBV12-5 TGTGCTAGTGGTTTTGGAGGACTAGCGGGGTACAATGAGCAGTTCTTC CASGFGGLAGYNEQFF